This TCR beta chain originates from a study of T cell responses to AZD1222 COVID-19 vaccine. Sequencing used immunoSEQ multiplex PCR; TCRdb keeps in-frame clones, though not all of them. This sample has 130,000 or so clones, with over 90% found just once. Study-wide results and limits: Clonal diversity may have been underestimated, and the donors were mostly white British, with more females than males. Repertoires were collected only later (after the peak T cell response had occurred). Spike-specific TCR breadth and depth rose after two AZD1222 doses. CD4 TCRs linked to vaccination spanned spike, dominating at 160-218 and 743-854.

The V end was cut by 4 bases, the J end by 1 base, with 8 bases between. CDR3 length: 13 amino acids. Germline CDR1 and CDR2: SGHRS and YFSETQ. About this clone: Antigen unknown.

V and J are TRBV5-1 and TRBJ1-1; no definite D call. The TCR was taken from an adult in good health. The sample here was peripheral blood, taken on day 0 of MenACWY control vaccination. The CDR3 reads CASSTYRNTEAFF. The DNA of the CDR3 is TGCGCCAGCAGCACTTACAGGAACACTGAAGCTTTCTTT.